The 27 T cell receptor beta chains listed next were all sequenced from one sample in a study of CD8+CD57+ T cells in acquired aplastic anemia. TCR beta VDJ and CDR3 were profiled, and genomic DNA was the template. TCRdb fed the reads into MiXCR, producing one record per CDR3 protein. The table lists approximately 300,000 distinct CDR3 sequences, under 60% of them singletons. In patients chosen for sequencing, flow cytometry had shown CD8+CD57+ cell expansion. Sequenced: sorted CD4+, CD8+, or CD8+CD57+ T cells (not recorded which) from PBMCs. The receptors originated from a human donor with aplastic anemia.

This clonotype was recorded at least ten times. For the CDR3, the DNA is TGTGCCATCAGTCGGGATGCGGGACTAGCGGATTCCTACGAGCAGTACTTC. Its protein is CAISRDAGLADSYEQYF. V and J are TRBV10-3 and TRBJ2-7; 11 bases line up with TRBD2. From germline, CDR1 is ENHRY and CDR2 SYGVKD. The CDR3 sequence is 17 residues long. V shed 5 bases, J shed 1 base, and the junction held 10 bases outside the gene matches.

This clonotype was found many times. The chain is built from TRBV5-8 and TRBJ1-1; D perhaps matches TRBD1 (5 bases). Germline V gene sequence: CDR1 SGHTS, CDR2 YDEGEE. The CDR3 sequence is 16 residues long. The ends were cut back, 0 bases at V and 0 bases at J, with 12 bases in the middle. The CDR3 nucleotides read TGTGCCAGCAGCTTGGGGCCTGGGGGGATGAACACTGAAGCTTTCTTT. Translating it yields CASSLGPGGMNTEAFF.

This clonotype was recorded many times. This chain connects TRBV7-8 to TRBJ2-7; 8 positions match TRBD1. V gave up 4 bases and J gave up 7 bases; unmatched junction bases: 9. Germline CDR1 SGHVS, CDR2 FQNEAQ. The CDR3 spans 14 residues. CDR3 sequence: CASSYTGGPREQYF. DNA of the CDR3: TGTGCCAGCAGCTACACAGGGGGGCCGAGGGAGCAGTACTTC.

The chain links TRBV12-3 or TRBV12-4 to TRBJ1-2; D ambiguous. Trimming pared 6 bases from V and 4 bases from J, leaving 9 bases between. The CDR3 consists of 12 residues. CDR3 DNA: TGTGCCAGCAGCCCCGGACTCTATGGCTACACCTTC. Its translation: CASSPGLYGYTF.

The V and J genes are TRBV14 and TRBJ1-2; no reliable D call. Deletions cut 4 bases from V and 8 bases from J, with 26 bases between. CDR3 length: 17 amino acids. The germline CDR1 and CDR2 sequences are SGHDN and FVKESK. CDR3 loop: CASSPWQEAFGMGGYTF. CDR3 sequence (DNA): TGTGCCAGCAGCCCTTGGCAGGAGGCCTTTGGGATGGGAGGCTACACCTTC.

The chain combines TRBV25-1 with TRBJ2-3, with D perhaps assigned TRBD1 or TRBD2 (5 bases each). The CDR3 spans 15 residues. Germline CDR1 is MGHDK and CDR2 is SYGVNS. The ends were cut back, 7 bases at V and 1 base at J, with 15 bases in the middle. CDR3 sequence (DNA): TGTGCCAGCACCCGGGACGGAGGCCGCACAGATACGCAGTATTTT. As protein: CASTRDGGRTDTQYF. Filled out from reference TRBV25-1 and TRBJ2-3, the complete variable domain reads EADIYQTPRYLVIGTGKKITLECSQTMGHDKMYWYQQDPGMELHLIHYSYGVNSTEKGDLSSESTVSRIRTEHFPLTLESARPSHTSQYLCASTRDGGRTDTQYFGPGTRLTVL.

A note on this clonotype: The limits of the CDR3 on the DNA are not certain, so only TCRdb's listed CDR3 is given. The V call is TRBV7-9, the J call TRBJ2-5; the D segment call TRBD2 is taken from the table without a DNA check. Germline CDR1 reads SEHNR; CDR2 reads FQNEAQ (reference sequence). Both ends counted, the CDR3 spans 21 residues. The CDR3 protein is CASSFDGTNEKLFFGSGTQYF.

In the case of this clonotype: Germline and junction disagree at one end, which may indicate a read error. For the CDR3, the DNA is TGTGCCAGCAGAAGAGCCGGGACAGGGGATCAGTCCCAGCATTTT. Its translation: CASRRAGTGDQSQHF. The rearrangement links TRBV7-2 to TRBJ1-5; TRBD1 agrees at 10 bases. Germline CDR1 is SGHTA and CDR2 is FQGNSA. The CDR3 loop spans 15 amino acids.

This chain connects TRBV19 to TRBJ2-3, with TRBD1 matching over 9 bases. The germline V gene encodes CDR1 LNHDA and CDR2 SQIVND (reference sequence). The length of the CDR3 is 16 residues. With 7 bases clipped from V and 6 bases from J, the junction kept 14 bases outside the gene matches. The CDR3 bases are TGTGCCAGTAAAGAGACAGGGGGAGAATCTTGGGATACGCAGTATTTT. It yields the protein CASKETGGESWDTQYF. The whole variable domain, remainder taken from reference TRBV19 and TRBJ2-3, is DGGITQSPKYLFRKEGQNVTLSCEQNLNHDAMYWYRQDPGQGLRLIYYSQIVNDFQKGDIAEGYSVSREKKESFPLTVTSAQKNPTAFYLCASKETGGESWDTQYFGPGTRLTVL.

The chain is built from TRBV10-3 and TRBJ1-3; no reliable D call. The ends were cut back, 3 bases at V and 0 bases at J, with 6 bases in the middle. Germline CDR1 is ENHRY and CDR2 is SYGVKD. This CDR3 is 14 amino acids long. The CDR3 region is CAISDSSSGNTIYF. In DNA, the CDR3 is TGTGCCATCAGTGATAGCAGCTCTGGAAACACCATATATTTT.

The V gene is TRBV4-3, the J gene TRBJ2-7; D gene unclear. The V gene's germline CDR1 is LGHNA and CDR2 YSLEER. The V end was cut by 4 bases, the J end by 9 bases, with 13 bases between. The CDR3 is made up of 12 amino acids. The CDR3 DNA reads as TGCGCCAGCAGCCTGTCAGGTTCGGGGCAGTACTTC. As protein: CASSLSGSGQYF.

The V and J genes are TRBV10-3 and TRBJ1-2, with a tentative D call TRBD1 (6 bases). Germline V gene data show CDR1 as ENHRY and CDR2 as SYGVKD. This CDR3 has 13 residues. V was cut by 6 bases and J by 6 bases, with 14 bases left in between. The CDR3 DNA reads TGTGCCATCAGGGTAGGGGGGCTGGATGGCTACACCTTC. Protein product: CAIRVGGLDGYTF.

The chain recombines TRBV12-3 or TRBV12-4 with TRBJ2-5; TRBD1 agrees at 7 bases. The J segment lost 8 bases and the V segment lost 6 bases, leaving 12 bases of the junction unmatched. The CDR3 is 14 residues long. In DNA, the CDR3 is TGTGCCAGCAGAAAGGGACAGACGACAGGTACCCAGTACTTC. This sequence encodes CASRKGQTTGTQYF.

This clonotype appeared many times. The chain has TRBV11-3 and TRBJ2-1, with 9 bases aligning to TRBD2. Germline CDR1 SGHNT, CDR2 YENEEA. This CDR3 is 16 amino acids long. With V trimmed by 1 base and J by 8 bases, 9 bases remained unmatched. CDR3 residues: CASSLGGRTSADEQFF. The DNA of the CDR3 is TGTGCCAGCAGCTTAGGGGGGCGGACTAGCGCCGATGAGCAGTTCTTC.

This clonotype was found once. The CDR3 here is CASSLWVSAGANVLTF. The CDR3 coding sequence is TGTGCCAGCAGCTTGTGGGTTTCGGCTGGGGCCAACGTCCTGACTTTC. The genes are TRBV5-5 and TRBJ2-6; D is unresolved. Trimming pared 1 base from V and 2 bases from J, leaving 10 bases between. From germline, CDR1 is SGHKS and CDR2 YYEKEE (reference sequence). There are 16 residues in the CDR3.

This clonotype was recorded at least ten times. This chain's CDR3 is CASSLLGVSAYEQYF. CDR3 DNA: TGTGCCAGCAGTTTGTTAGGGGTGTCAGCATACGAGCAGTACTTC. The genes are TRBV6-5 and TRBJ2-7, with D perhaps TRBD1 (5 bases). Germline values: CDR1 MNHEY, CDR2 SVGAGI. V was shortened by 4 bases and J by 4 bases, with 17 bases between the two germline ends. The CDR3 extends over 15 amino acids.

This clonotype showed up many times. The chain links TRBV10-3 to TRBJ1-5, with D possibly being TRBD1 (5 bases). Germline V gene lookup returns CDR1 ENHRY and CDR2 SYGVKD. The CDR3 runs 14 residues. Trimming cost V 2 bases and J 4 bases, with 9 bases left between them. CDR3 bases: TGTGCCATCAGTGAGGGACAAGGTAATCAGCCCCAGCATTTT. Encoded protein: CAISEGQGNQPQHF.

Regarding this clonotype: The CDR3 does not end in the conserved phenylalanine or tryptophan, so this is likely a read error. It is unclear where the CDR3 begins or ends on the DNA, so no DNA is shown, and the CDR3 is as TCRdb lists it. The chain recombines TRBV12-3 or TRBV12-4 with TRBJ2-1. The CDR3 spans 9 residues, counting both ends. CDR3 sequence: CASSFYRLS.

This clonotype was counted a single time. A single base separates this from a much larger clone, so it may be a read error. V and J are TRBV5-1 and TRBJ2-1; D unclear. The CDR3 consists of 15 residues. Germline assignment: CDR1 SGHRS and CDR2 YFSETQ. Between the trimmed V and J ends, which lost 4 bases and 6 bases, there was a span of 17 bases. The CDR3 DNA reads TGCGCCAGCAGCGAGACTGGCGTGGCGACCAATGAGCAGTTCTTC. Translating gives CASSETGVATNEQFF.

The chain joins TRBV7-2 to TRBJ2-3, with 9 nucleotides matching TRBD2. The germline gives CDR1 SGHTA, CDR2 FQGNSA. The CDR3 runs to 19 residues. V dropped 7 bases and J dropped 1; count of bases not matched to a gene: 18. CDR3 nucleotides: TGTGCCAGCATCCACCCCGCCCTAGCGGGAACGCTGCGCACAGATACGCAGTATTTT. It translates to CASIHPALAGTLRTDTQYF.

CDR3 sequence reads: CASSQRTGSAYGYTF. CDR3 nucleotides: TGTGCCAGCAGTCAAAGGACAGGGAGTGCCTATGGCTACACCTTC. The chain carries TRBV6-2 or TRBV6-3 and TRBJ1-2; 8 bases align to TRBD1. V was pared by 5 bases and J by 4 bases, with 9 bases of the junction left unmatched. The CDR3 is made up of 15 amino acids. Looked up from germline, CDR1 is MNHEY and CDR2 is SVGEGT.

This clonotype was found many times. This chain's CDR3 is CSARDPTGLAGGRQQYF. CDR3 sequence (DNA): TGCAGTGCTAGAGATCCCACGGGACTAGCGGGAGGGCGGCAGCAGTACTTC. V gene TRBV20-1 combines with J gene TRBJ2-7; 16 nucleotides line up with TRBD2. This CDR3 comprises 17 residues. In germline, CDR1 is DFQATT, CDR2 SNEGSKA (reference sequence). The V gene end was trimmed by 0 bases and the J gene end by 8 bases; junction bases not matched to a gene: 10.

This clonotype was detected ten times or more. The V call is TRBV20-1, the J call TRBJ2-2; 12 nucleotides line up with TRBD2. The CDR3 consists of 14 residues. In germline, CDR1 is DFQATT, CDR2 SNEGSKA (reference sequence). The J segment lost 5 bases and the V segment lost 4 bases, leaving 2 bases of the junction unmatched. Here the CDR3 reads CSATLAGGTGELFF. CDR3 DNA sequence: TGCAGTGCTACCCTAGCGGGAGGGACCGGGGAGCTGTTTTTT.

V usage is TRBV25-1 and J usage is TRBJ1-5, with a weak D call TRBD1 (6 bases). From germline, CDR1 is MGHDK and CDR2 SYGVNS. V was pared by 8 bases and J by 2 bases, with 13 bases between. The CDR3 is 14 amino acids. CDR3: CASRPEGGNQPQHF. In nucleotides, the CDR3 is TGTGCCAGCCGGCCCGAGGGGGGCAATCAGCCCCAGCATTTT.

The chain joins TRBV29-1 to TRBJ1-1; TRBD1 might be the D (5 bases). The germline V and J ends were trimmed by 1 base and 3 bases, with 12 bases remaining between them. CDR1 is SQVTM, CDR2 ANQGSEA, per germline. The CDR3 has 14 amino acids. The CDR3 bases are TGCAGCGTTGAAGTTTGGGAGGGGCACACTGAAGCTTTCTTT. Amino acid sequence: CSVEVWEGHTEAFF.

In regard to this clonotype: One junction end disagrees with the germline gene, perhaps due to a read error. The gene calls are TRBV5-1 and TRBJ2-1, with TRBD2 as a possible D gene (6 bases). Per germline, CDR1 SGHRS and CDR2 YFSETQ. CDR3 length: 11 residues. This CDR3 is CASSQGLAEFF. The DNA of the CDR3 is TGTGCCAGCAGTCAGGGATTAGCGGAGTTCTTC.

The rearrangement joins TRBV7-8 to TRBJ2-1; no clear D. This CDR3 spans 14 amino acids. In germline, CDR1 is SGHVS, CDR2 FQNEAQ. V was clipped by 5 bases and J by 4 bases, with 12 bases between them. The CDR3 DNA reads TGTGCCAGCAGCCTGAGTATGGAGTACAATGAGCAGTTCTTC. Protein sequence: CASSLSMEYNEQFF.